The following is a T cell receptor beta chain sequence with its context. The data are from a study of shared clonotypes between healthy human individuals. Overall study: Two female and three male donors aged 18 to 49 were enrolled.

Ten immunoSEQ deep assay plates served to sequence unsorted PBMC DNA. Data came from immunoSEQ multiplex PCR; TCRdb stores just in-frame clones and leaves some out. The repertoire consists of hundreds of thousands of clones, with just over 75% occurring once and the leading ten covering about 12%. The germline gives CDR1 SGHRS, CDR2 YFSETQ. V lost 7 bases, J lost 5 bases, and 15 bases lay in between. The CDR3 sequence is 13 residues long. Sequencing input: PBMCs. The TCR originated in a woman aged 40-49 years in good health. Some clones in this sample may be carry-over from other donors' samples. The rearrangement links TRBV5-1 to TRBJ1-1; D is possibly TRBD1 (5 bases). CDR3: CASGTSLRTEAFF. CDR3 nucleotides: TGCGCCAGCGGGACTTCTTTGAGAACTGAAGCTTTCTTT.